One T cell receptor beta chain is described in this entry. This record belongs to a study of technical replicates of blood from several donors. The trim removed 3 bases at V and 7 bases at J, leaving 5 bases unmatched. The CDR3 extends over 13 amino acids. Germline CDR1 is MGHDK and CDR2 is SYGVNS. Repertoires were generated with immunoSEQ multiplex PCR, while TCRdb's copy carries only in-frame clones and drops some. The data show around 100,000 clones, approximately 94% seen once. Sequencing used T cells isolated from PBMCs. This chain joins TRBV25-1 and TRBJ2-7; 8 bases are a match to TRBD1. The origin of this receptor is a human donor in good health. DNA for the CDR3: TGTGCCAGCAGTGAGACAGGGGAAGGAGAGCAGTACTTC. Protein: CASSETGEGEQYF.